The rows below give T cell receptor beta chains drawn from one sample of a study of T cell repertoires in cytomegalovirus infection. Their antigens are not known. TCRdb ran MiXCR on the reads and lists one entry per CDR3 protein. The repertoire includes some 500,000 distinct CDR3 sequences, 40% of them detected once, and over 45% sits in the top ten. Sequencing was performed on cultured PBMCs, taken from culture after CMV antigen stimulation. The source of these receptors is a human donor in good health (CMV status not recorded). Some clones in this sample may be carry-over from other donors' samples. CDR3s include the opening cysteine and the closing phenylalanine or tryptophan. The D gene is left open where the match is weak. The size entry is marked missing in some rows and otherwise reads once, few, many or a size class.

CDR3 length: 15
J gene: TRBJ2-1
clone size: NA
D gene: TRBD2
V gene: TRBV18
CDR3 DNA: TGTGCCAGCTCACTACTAGCGCGATCTCCCAATGAGCAGTTCTTC
CDR3 protein: CASSLLARSPNEQFF

CDR3 length: 16
J gene: TRBJ2-1
clone size: NA
D gene: TRBD2
V gene: TRBV11-2
CDR3 DNA: TGTGCCAGCGCCCTAGCGGGAGGGGGGTCCTACAATGAGCAGTTCTTC
CDR3 protein: CASALAGGGSYNEQFF

CDR3 length: 16
J gene: TRBJ2-3
clone size: NA
D gene: NA
V gene: TRBV14
CDR3 DNA: TGTGCCAGCAGCCAAGTTTCGGGAGCCGAAGGATATACGCAGTATTTT
CDR3 protein: CASSQVSGAEGYTQYF

CDR3 length: 13
J gene: TRBJ1-1
clone size: NA
D gene: NA
V gene: TRBV12-3/TRBV12-4
CDR3 DNA: TGTGCCAGCAGGGGGGGAGACCACACTGAAGCTTTCTTT
CDR3 protein: CASRGGDHTEAFF

CDR3 length: 16
J gene: TRBJ2-7
clone size: NA
D gene: NA
V gene: TRBV11-2
CDR3 DNA: TGTGCCAGCAGCTTAGGGGGTAGCGGCCGCTCCTACGAGCAGTACTTC
CDR3 protein: CASSLGGSGRSYEQYF

CDR3 length: 14
J gene: TRBJ1-2
clone size: NA
D gene: NA
V gene: TRBV6-6
CDR3 DNA: TGTGCCAGCAGTTACTCGGCGGCGACAGATGGCTACACCTTC
CDR3 protein: CASSYSAATDGYTF

CDR3 length: 13
J gene: TRBJ2-1
clone size: NA
D gene: NA
V gene: TRBV5-6
CDR3 DNA: TGTGCCAGCAGCCTGGAGGAGAACGTTGAGCAGTTCTTC
CDR3 protein: CASSLEENVEQFF

CDR3 length: 13
J gene: TRBJ2-7
clone size: few
D gene: NA
V gene: TRBV7-2
CDR3 DNA: TGTGCCAGCAGCTTTAGGGGGTTTGGCGAGCAGTACTTC
CDR3 protein: CASSFRGFGEQYF

CDR3 length: 16
J gene: TRBJ2-1
clone size: NA
D gene: TRBD2
V gene: TRBV12-3/TRBV12-4
CDR3 DNA: TGTGCCAGCAGTTCGCCTCTAGCGGCCTCCTACAATGAGCAGTTCTTC
CDR3 protein: CASSSPLAASYNEQFF

CDR3 length: 13
J gene: TRBJ2-1
clone size: NA
D gene: NA
V gene: TRBV4-3
CDR3 DNA: TGCGCCAGCAGCCAAGACTATCACAATGAGCAGTTCTTC
CDR3 protein: CASSQDYHNEQFF

CDR3 length: 16
J gene: TRBJ2-3
clone size: NA
D gene: TRBD2
V gene: TRBV19
CDR3 DNA: TGTGCCAGTAGTAAGGAGCGGCTAGCGGTCCAGGGTACGCAGTATTTT
CDR3 protein: CASSKERLAVQGTQYF

CDR3 length: 10
J gene: TRBJ1-1
clone size: NA
D gene: NA
V gene: TRBV6-6
CDR3 DNA: TGTGCCAGCAGTTACGATGAAGCTTTCTTT
CDR3 protein: CASSYDEAFF

CDR3 length: 18
J gene: TRBJ1-2
clone size: NA
D gene: NA
V gene: TRBV6-8
CDR3 DNA: TGTGCCAGCAGTGCCCACGGGACCCTGGGTATTAGAAACTATGGCTACACCTTC
CDR3 protein: CASSAHGTLGIRNYGYTF

CDR3 length: 14
J gene: TRBJ1-5
clone size: NA
D gene: TRBD1
V gene: TRBV6-2/TRBV6-3
CDR3 DNA: TGTGCCAGCAGTTACAGGACAGGGTATCAGCCCCAGCATTTT
CDR3 protein: CASSYRTGYQPQHF

CDR3 length: 13
J gene: TRBJ2-7
clone size: NA
D gene: TRBD1
V gene: TRBV7-9
CDR3 DNA: TGTGCCAGCAGCTTAACAGGGGGTCGGGAGCAGTACTTC
CDR3 protein: CASSLTGGREQYF

CDR3 length: 12
J gene: TRBJ2-3
clone size: few
D gene: TRBD2
V gene: TRBV12-3/TRBV12-4
CDR3 DNA: TGTGCCAGCCGCGGGGGGGCAGATACGCAGTATTTT
CDR3 protein: CASRGGADTQYF

CDR3 length: 15
J gene: TRBJ2-4
clone size: NA
D gene: NA
V gene: TRBV6-2/TRBV6-3
CDR3 DNA: TGTGCCAGCAGTTACTCGGGTGGGACCAAAAACATTCAGTACTTC
CDR3 protein: CASSYSGGTKNIQYF

CDR3 length: 15
J gene: TRBJ2-7
clone size: NA
D gene: TRBD2
V gene: TRBV7-9
CDR3 DNA: TGTGCCAGCAGCTTAGTCAAGCGGGGGGACTACGAGCAGTACTTC
CDR3 protein: CASSLVKRGDYEQYF

CDR3 length: 16
J gene: TRBJ2-7
clone size: NA
D gene: TRBD1
V gene: TRBV6-8
CDR3 DNA: TGTGCCAGCAGCGATACCGGGACAGCCCTTTCCTACGAGCAGTACTTC
CDR3 protein: CASSDTGTALSYEQYF

CDR3 length: 17
J gene: TRBJ2-1
clone size: once
D gene: NA
V gene: TRBV24-1
CDR3 DNA: TGTGCCACCAGTGATGGCGGAGGGCGGGCCCTCGACAATGAGCAGTTCTTC
CDR3 protein: CATSDGGGRALDNEQFF

CDR3 length: 19
J gene: TRBJ2-7
clone size: NA
D gene: TRBD1
V gene: TRBV11-2
CDR3 DNA: TGTGCCAGCAGCTTAGATAATTCCCGTCTCCGGGACAGGGCCTTGGAGCAGTACTTC
CDR3 protein: CASSLDNSRLRDRALEQYF

CDR3 length: 14
J gene: TRBJ1-4
clone size: many
D gene: TRBD1
V gene: TRBV7-2
CDR3 DNA: TGTGCCAGCAGCTTAAACAGGGGAGGTGAAAAACTGTTTTTT
CDR3 protein: CASSLNRGGEKLFF

CDR3 length: 14
J gene: TRBJ1-3
clone size: few
D gene: TRBD1
V gene: TRBV20-1
CDR3 DNA: TGCAGTGCTCACGACAGGGGAGCAGGGGACACCATATATTTT
CDR3 protein: CSAHDRGAGDTIYF

CDR3 length: 14
J gene: TRBJ2-1
clone size: NA
D gene: NA
V gene: TRBV6-2/TRBV6-3
CDR3 DNA: TGTGCCAGCAGTTGGCCAGGACCTTACAATGAGCAGTTCTTC
CDR3 protein: CASSWPGPYNEQFF

CDR3 length: 13
J gene: TRBJ2-7
clone size: many
D gene: TRBD2
V gene: TRBV7-2
CDR3 DNA: TGTGCCAGCAGCTCGACAAGCGGGAGCCTGGAGTACTTC
CDR3 protein: CASSSTSGSLEYF

CDR3 length: 14
J gene: TRBJ2-7
clone size: few
D gene: NA
V gene: TRBV6-5
CDR3 DNA: TGTGCCAGCAGTTATGGTAGACGGGCGTACGAGCAGTACTTC
CDR3 protein: CASSYGRRAYEQYF

CDR3 length: 13
J gene: TRBJ1-1
clone size: NA
D gene: NA
V gene: TRBV12-3/TRBV12-4
CDR3 DNA: TGTGCCAGCAGTCTTACAGGGAACGGTGAAGCTTTCTTT
CDR3 protein: CASSLTGNGEAFF